Following are 27 T cell receptor beta chains from one sample sequenced in a study of blood T cell repertoires in COVID-19. Only in-frame clones appear in the TCRdb table, and some are missing; sequencing was by immunoSEQ multiplex PCR. The sample yields roughly 73,000 clones, over 85% seen once. Sequences were obtained from peripheral blood. Receptor source: a man between 50 and 59 years old with acute or convalescent COVID-19.

This clone was recorded once. This sequence joins TRBV18 and TRBJ2-1; 8 bases map to TRBD1. The CDR3 consists of 15 residues. Per germline, CDR1 KGHSH and CDR2 LQKENI. J lost 4 bases, V lost 4 bases, and 6 bases had no gene match. The CDR3 region is CASSLGQGSYNEQFF. For the CDR3, the DNA is TGTGCCAGCTCACTAGGACAGGGCTCTTACAATGAGCAGTTCTTC.

This chain connects TRBV28 to TRBJ1-1, with 7 bases matching TRBD1. After removal of 5 bases from V and 0 bases from J, the junction contained 6 bases not matched to a gene. Germline V gives CDR1 MDHEN, CDR2 SYDVKM. This CDR3 is 15 amino acids long. CDR3 region: CASSPPRGMNTEAFF. CDR3 coding DNA: TGTGCCAGCAGTCCTCCCAGGGGGATGAACACTGAAGCTTTCTTT.

The CDR3 coding sequence is TGTGCCAGCAGTCGACAGGGTAGCAATCAGCCCCAGCATTTT. Its translation is CASSRQGSNQPQHF. The chain uses TRBV6-5 and TRBJ1-5; 7 bases match TRBD1. Germline V gives CDR1 MNHEY, CDR2 SVGAGI. V was pared by 5 bases and J by 0 bases, with 1 base of the junction left unmatched. The length of the CDR3 is 14 residues.

V and J are TRBV18 and TRBJ1-4; possible D gene TRBD1, 5 bases. This CDR3 spans 15 amino acids. In germline, CDR1 is KGHSH, CDR2 LQKENI. Trimming left V 2 bases short and J 6 bases short, with 13 bases between. The CDR3 DNA sequence: TGTGCCAGCTCACCAAGCTCGCAGGGTGATGAAAAACTGTTTTTT. It translates to CASSPSSQGDEKLFF.

The chain carries TRBV27 and TRBJ2-3, with a possible D match to TRBD2 (6 bases). The germline CDR1 and CDR2 sequences are MNHEY and SMNVEV (reference sequence). This CDR3 is 14 amino acids long. Trimming shortened V by 3 bases and J by 8 bases, and 15 bases separated the two germline ends. The DNA of the CDR3 is TGTGCCAGCAGTTTCTTAGCGGAGGCAGGTACGCAGTATTTT. Translation: CASSFLAEAGTQYF.

This clone was counted once. The V and J genes are TRBV11-2 and TRBJ2-1, with 8 bases fitting TRBD2. The ends lost 6 bases at V and 6 bases at J; junction bases unmatched: 10. The CDR3 totals 15 residues. Germline V gene lookup returns CDR1 SGHAT and CDR2 FQNNGV. The CDR3 nucleotides read TGTGCCAGCAGACCCGGGGGCGGGAGGATCAATGAGCAGTTCTTC. Its protein product is CASRPGGGRINEQFF. Full variable domain (remainder filled in from reference TRBV11-2 and TRBJ2-1): EAGVAQSPRYKIIEKRQSVAFWCNPISGHATLYWYQQILGQGPKLLIQFQNNGVVDDSQLPKDRFSAERLKGVDSTLKIQPAKLEDSAVYLCASRPGGGRINEQFFGPGTRLTVL.

This chain uses TRBV7-9 with TRBJ2-2, with D perhaps TRBD2 (6 bases). The CDR3 totals 14 residues. V lost 5 bases and J 3 bases, leaving 10 bases between the germline ends. The V gene's germline CDR1 is SEHNR and CDR2 FQNEAQ (reference sequence). The CDR3 loop is CASSPGADTGELFF. In nucleotides, the CDR3 is TGTGCCAGCAGCCCGGGAGCAGACACCGGGGAGCTGTTTTTT.

The rearrangement uses TRBV28 and TRBJ2-7; 9 bases align to TRBD1. The CDR3 extends over 14 amino acids. The V segment lost 4 bases and the J segment 6 bases; nucleotides outside the gene matches: 7. Germline lookup yields CDR1 MDHEN and CDR2 SYDVKM. CDR3: CASSSGQGISEQYF. The CDR3 bases are TGTGCCAGCAGTTCGGGACAGGGAATATCCGAGCAGTACTTC.

The chain links TRBV20-1 to TRBJ2-3; no clear D gene. V lost 6 bases to trimming and J lost 9 bases, with 10 bases between them. The CDR3 consists of 10 residues. CDR1 is DFQATT and CDR2 is SNEGSKA in the germline V gene (reference sequence). CDR3 sequence reads: CSALLLTQYF. As DNA, the CDR3 is TGCAGTGCCCTGCTACTAACGCAGTATTTT.

The rearrangement joins TRBV4-3 to TRBJ1-2; D is perhaps TRBD1 (5 bases). The germline CDR1 and CDR2 sequences are LGHNA and YSLEER. CDR3 length: 13 amino acids. Trimming removed 3 bases from V and 6 bases from J, with 11 bases in between. The CDR3 coding sequence is TGCGCCAGCAGCCAGGGGCGGAAAAATGGCTACACCTTC. Protein: CASSQGRKNGYTF.

V gene TRBV21-1 combines with J gene TRBJ1-3; TRBD1 reflects the table's D call only, with no check against the DNA. TRBV21-1 corresponds to a pseudogene. The CDR3 has 15 residues. The CDR3 loop is CASSLLTLSGNTIYF. As DNA, the CDR3 is TGTGCCAGCAGCCTCCTGACACTTTCTGGAAACACCATATATTTT.

The chain recombines TRBV19 with TRBJ2-3; 14 nucleotides align to TRBD2. The CDR3 covers 18 residues. CDR1 is LNHDA, CDR2 SQIVND, per germline (reference sequence). J lost 1 base, V lost 1 base, and 4 bases had no gene match. For the CDR3, the DNA is TGTGCCAGTAGTATAGCGGGACTAGCGGGAGTGGGCACAGATACGCAGTATTTT. It codes for CASSIAGLAGVGTDTQYF.

The genes are TRBV9 and TRBJ1-2; the match to TRBD1 covers 8 bases. V was clipped by 4 bases and J by 2 bases; unmatched bases: 7. Germline CDR1 is SGDLS and CDR2 is YYNGEE. The CDR3 totals 15 residues. Here the CDR3 DNA reads TGTGCCAGCAGCCAACGGACAGGGACAAACTATGGCTACACCTTC. Translating gives CASSQRTGTNYGYTF.

J is TRBJ1-3 and V is TRBV21-1; the DNA was not used to check the table's D call, TRBD1. TRBV21-1 is assigned pseudogene status. CDR3 length: 15 amino acids. Here the CDR3 DNA reads TGTGCCAGCAGCAAATGCCCCAGCTCTGGAAACACCATATATTTT. Translating gives CASSKCPSSGNTIYF.

The chain is built from TRBV6-6 and TRBJ1-5; 8 bases fit TRBD1. The V gene's germline CDR1 is MNHNY and CDR2 SVGAGI (reference sequence). Trimming took 4 bases from V and 5 from J; bases not matched to a gene: 10. The CDR3 contains 16 residues. CDR3 loop: CASSSLPGQGYQPQHF. CDR3 DNA: TGTGCCAGCAGTTCTCTGCCCGGACAGGGATATCAGCCCCAGCATTTT.

The chain employs TRBV19 and TRBJ2-1, with D tentatively TRBD1 (5 bases). The CDR3 sequence is 13 residues long. V was cut by 8 bases and J by 2 bases, with 10 bases left in between. Germline V lookup: CDR1 LNHDA, CDR2 SQIVND (reference sequence). The CDR3 here is CASRSRAYNEQFF. The DNA of the CDR3 is TGTGCCAGTCGGTCCAGGGCCTACAATGAGCAGTTCTTC.

The CDR3 region is CASRGLVNQPQHF. In DNA form, the CDR3 reads TGTGCCAGCAGGGGGCTTGTCAATCAGCCCCAGCATTTT. The V call is TRBV7-2, the J call TRBJ1-5; tentatively, D is TRBD1 (5 bases). V gave up 6 bases and J gave up 3 bases, with 9 bases separating them. Germline V CDR1 and CDR2: SGHTA, FQGNSA. This CDR3 comprises 13 residues.

The chain recombines TRBV5-6 with TRBJ1-1; unclear D gene. The CDR3 totals 16 residues. Germline V gene lookup returns CDR1 SGHDT and CDR2 YYEEEE. Between the trimmed V and J ends, which lost 0 bases and 1 base, there was a span of 13 bases. The CDR3 reads CASSLDPVRRNTEAFF. CDR3 DNA: TGTGCCAGCAGCTTGGACCCCGTGCGGCGGAACACTGAAGCTTTCTTT.

This chain joins TRBV12-5 and TRBJ2-3, with 10 bases matching TRBD2. The ends lost 1 base at V and 4 bases at J; junction bases unmatched: 2. The CDR3 spans 15 residues. Per the germline V gene, CDR1 is LGHNT and CDR2 is FRNRAP. The CDR3 loop reads CASGLGLAGSDTQYF. In nucleotides, the CDR3 is TGTGCTAGTGGTTTGGGACTAGCGGGTTCAGATACGCAGTATTTT.

This sequence joins TRBV28 and TRBJ1-5; D is possibly TRBD1 (5 bases). V lost 6 bases to trimming and J lost 5 bases, with 17 bases between them. Germline loops: CDR1 MDHEN, CDR2 SYDVKM. The CDR3 totals 15 residues. The CDR3 DNA follows: TGTGCCAGCAGACCGGGAGCAGGGCCGGATCAGCCCCAGCATTTT. The encoded protein is CASRPGAGPDQPQHF. Supplemented by reference TRBV28 and TRBJ1-5, the full variable domain reads DVKVTQSSRYLVKRTGEKVFLECVQDMDHENMFWYRQDPGLGLRLIYFSYDVKMKEKGDIPEGYSVSREKKERFSLILESASTNQTSMYLCASRPGAGPDQPQHFGDGTRLSIL.

This clone was seen a single time. The chain carries TRBV12-3 or TRBV12-4 and TRBJ2-7, with D perhaps TRBD1 (6 bases). The CDR3 runs 13 residues. V lost 5 bases and J 4 bases, leaving 12 bases between the germline ends. CDR3 coding DNA: TGTGCCAGCAGTACGGGACAAGAGTACGAGCAGTACTTC. Protein: CASSTGQEYEQYF.

This chain joins TRBV7-9 and TRBJ2-1, with TRBD2 identical over 10 bases. Germline trimming cut 7 bases from V and 7 bases from J; bases unmatched to any gene: 10. Germline values: CDR1 SEHNR, CDR2 FQNEAQ (reference sequence). The CDR3 spans 15 residues. CDR3 sequence reads: CASTNRISGRNEQFF. In DNA, the CDR3 is TGTGCCAGCACCAACCGGATTAGCGGGAGGAATGAGCAGTTCTTC.

The J gene is TRBJ1-1, the V gene TRBV28, with 10 positions matching TRBD1. Germline V gene lookup returns CDR1 MDHEN and CDR2 SYDVKM. This CDR3 is built from 18 residues. J was trimmed by 4 bases and V by 5 bases; bases with no gene match: 16. The CDR3 sequence is CASSPRDRGKDRGTEAFF. For the CDR3, the DNA is TGTGCCAGCAGTCCCCGGGACAGGGGAAAGGATAGGGGCACTGAAGCTTTCTTT.

Note on this clone: This same CDR3 is encoded by further DNA sequences in the sample. The chain combines TRBV4-2 with TRBJ2-7; the match to TRBD1 covers 7 bases. Unmatched junction bases numbered 2, after V lost 1 base and J lost 2 bases. The length of the CDR3 is 14 residues. In germline, CDR1 is LGHNA, CDR2 YNFKEQ. The CDR3 DNA is TGTGCCAGCAGCCAAGGTCAGGGGGCCTACGAGCAGTACTTC. It encodes CASSQGQGAYEQYF.

Note on this clone: Within the sample, other DNA sequences also encode this same CDR3. J is TRBJ2-1 and V is TRBV5-1; 14 positions agree with TRBD2. The CDR3 spans 15 residues. The germline V gene has CDR1 SGHRS and CDR2 YFSETQ. Germline trimming cut 4 bases from V and 8 bases from J; bases unmatched to any gene: 5. CDR3 amino acids: CASSPGTSGRDEQFF. For the CDR3, the DNA is TGCGCCAGCAGCCCCGGGACTAGCGGGAGAGATGAGCAGTTCTTC.

The chain employs TRBV28 and TRBJ1-5, with 10 bases fitting TRBD1. Losses at the gene ends were 6 bases for V and 6 bases for J; bases not matched to a gene: 8. The CDR3 spans 15 residues. Germline V CDR1 and CDR2: MDHEN, SYDVKM. The CDR3 here is CASSPGRQGAQPQHF. The CDR3, as DNA: TGTGCCAGCAGCCCTGGCCGACAGGGGGCTCAGCCCCAGCATTTT.

J is TRBJ1-2 and V is TRBV4-3, with D possibly being TRBD1 (6 bases). The CDR3 runs to 17 residues. The germline V and J ends were trimmed by 2 bases and 7 bases, with 23 bases remaining between them. The germline V gene encodes CDR1 LGHNA and CDR2 YSLEER. The CDR3 is CASSQNALGQPSPGYTF. For the CDR3, the DNA is TGCGCCAGCAGCCAAAACGCCCTCGGACAGCCAAGTCCTGGCTACACCTTC.